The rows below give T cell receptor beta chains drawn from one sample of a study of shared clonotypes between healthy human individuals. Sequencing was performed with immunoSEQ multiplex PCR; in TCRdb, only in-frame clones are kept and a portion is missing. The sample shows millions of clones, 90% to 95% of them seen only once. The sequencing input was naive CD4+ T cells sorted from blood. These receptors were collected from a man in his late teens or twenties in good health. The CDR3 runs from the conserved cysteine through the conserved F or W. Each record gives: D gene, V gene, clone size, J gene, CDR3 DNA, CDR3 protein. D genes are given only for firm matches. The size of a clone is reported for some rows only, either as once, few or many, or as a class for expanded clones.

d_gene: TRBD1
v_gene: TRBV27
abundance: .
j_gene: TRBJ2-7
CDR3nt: TGTGCCAGGAGGGACAGGGACCACGAGCAGTACTTC
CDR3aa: CARRDRDHEQYF

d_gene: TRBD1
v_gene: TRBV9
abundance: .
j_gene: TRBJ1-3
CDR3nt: TGTGCCAGCAGCGATGGACAGGGGAGGAAATTTGGAAACACCATATATTTT
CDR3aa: CASSDGQGRKFGNTIYF

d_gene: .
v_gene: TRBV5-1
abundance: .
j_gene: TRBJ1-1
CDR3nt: TGCGCCAGCAGGTTGGGGAAAGGGACACTGAACACTGAAGCTTTCTTT
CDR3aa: CASRLGKGTLNTEAFF

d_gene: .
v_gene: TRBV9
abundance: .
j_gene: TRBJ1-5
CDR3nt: TGTGCCAGCAGCGTAGAGGAGGATAGCAATCAGCCCCAGCATTTT
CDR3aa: CASSVEEDSNQPQHF

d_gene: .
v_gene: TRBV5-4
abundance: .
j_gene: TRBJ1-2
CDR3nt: TGTGCCAGCAGCTTGGACAGGGTAGGTGGCTACACCTTC
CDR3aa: CASSLDRVGGYTF

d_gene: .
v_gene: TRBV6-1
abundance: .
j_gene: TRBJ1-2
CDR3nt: TGTGCCAGCAGTGCTAGTAAATTAGGACAGCTCTATGGCTACACCTTC
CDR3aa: CASSASKLGQLYGYTF

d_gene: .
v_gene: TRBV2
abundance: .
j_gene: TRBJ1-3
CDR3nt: TGTGCCAGCAGTTCCCCGTGGGGGGGGACAAACACCATATATTTT
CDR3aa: CASSSPWGGTNTIYF

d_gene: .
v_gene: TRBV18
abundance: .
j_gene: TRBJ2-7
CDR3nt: TGTGCCAGCTCACCGAAAGACATCGGGCGGCACGAGCAGTACTTC
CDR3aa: CASSPKDIGRHEQYF

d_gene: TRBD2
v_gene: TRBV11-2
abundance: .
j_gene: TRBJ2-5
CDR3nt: TGTGCCAGCAGCTTAAGCGGGGGAGGAGAGACCCAGTACTTC
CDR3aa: CASSLSGGGETQYF

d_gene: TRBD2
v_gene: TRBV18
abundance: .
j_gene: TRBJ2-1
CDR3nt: TGTGCCAGCTCACCACCGCAGCGGGGCTACAATGAGCAGTTCTTC
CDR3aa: CASSPPQRGYNEQFF

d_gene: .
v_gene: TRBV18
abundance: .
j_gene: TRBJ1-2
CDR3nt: TGTGCCAGCTCACCAGGGCAGGGTACAGGCTACACCTTC
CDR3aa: CASSPGQGTGYTF

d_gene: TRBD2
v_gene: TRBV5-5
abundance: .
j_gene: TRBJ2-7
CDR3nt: TGTGCCAGCAGGCGTTCGGGACTAGCGACCTACGAGCAGTACTTC
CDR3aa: CASRRSGLATYEQYF

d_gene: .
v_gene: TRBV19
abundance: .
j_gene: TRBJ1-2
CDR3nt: TGTGCCAGTAGTACGAGAGAAACAACAGGGAATGGCTACACCTTC
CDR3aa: CASSTRETTGNGYTF

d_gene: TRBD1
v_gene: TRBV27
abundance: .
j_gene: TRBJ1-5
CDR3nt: TGTGCCAGCAGTTACACAGGGGGGTTTAGGGAGCCCCAGCATTTT
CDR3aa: CASSYTGGFREPQHF

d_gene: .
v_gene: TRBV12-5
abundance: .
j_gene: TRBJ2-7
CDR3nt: TGTGCTAGTGGTTTGGTAGCCGACGAGCAGTACTTC
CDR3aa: CASGLVADEQYF

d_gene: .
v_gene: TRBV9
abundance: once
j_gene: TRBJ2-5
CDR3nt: TGTGCCAGCAGCGAGAACCCAGGGGTTCGGGAGACCCAGTACTTC
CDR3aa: CASSENPGVRETQYF

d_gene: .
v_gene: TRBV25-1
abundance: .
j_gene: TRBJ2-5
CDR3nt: TGTGCCAGCAGTGATAGTTGGGGGCTCCCAGAGACCCAGTACTTC
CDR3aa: CASSDSWGLPETQYF

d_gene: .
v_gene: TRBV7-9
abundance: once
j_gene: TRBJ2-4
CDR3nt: TGTGCCAGCAGCTTAGACACAAACATTCAGTACTTC
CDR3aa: CASSLDTNIQYF

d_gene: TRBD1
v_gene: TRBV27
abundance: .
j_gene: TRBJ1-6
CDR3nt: TGTGCCAGCAGTTGGACAGGAACTTCACCCCTCCACTTT
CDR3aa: CASSWTGTSPLHF

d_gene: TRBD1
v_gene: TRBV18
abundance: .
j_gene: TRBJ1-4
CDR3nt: TGTGCCAGCTCATACGGACAGGGTGGAGAAAAACTGTTTTTT
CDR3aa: CASSYGQGGEKLFF

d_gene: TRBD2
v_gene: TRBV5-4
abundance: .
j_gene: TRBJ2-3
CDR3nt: TGTGCCAGCAGCTTGGCTGGACTAGCAGATACGCAGTATTTT
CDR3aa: CASSLAGLADTQYF

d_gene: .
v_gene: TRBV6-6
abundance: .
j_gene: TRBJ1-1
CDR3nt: TGTGCCAGCAGTTACGCCACAGGTAACACTGAAGCTTTCTTT
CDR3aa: CASSYATGNTEAFF

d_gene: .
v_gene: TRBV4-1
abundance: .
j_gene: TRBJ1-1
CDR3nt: TGCGCCAGCAGCCAAGAATCCCAAAGGCCGAACACTGAAGCTTTCTTT
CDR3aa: CASSQESQRPNTEAFF

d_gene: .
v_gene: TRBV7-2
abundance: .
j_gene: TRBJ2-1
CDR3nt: TGTGCCAGCAGCTTAGCCCGGACCCTCTACAATGAGCAGTTCTTC
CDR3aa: CASSLARTLYNEQFF

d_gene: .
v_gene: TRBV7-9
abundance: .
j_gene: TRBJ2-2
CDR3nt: TGTGCCAGCGGGGGCCGGAACACCGGGGAGCTGTTTTTT
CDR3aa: CASGGRNTGELFF

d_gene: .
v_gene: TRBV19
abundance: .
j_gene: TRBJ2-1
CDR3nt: TGTGCCAGTAGTGCCCGGGAGTACAATGAGCAGTTCTTC
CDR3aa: CASSAREYNEQFF

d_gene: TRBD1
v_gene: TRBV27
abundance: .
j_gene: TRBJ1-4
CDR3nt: TGTGCCAGCGGTCGGACAGGGGGCAATGAAAAACTGTTTTTT
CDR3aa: CASGRTGGNEKLFF

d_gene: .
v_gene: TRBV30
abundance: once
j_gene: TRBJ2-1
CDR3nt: TGTGCCTGGAGTGTAACCGGGCGCTCCTACAATGAGCAGTTCTTC
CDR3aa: CAWSVTGRSYNEQFF

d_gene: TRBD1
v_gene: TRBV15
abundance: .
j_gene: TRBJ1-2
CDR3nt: TGTGCCACCAGCACGGGACAGTACTATGGCTACACCTTC
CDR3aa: CATSTGQYYGYTF

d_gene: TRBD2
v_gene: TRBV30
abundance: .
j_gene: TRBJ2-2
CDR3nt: TGTGCCTGGACCGGACGGGGGGTACCCGGGGAGCTGTTTTTT
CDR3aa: CAWTGRGVPGELFF

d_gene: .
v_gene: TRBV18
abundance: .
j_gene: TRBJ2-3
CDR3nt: TGTGCCAGCCTCCTAAGCGGCACAGATACGCAGTATTTT
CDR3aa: CASLLSGTDTQYF

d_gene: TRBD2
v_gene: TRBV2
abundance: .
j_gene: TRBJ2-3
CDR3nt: TGTGCCAGCAGCATTAGCGGGGGTACCACAGATACGCAGTATTTT
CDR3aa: CASSISGGTTDTQYF

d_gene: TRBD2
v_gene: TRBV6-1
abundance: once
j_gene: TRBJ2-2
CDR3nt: TGTGCCAGCAGCGGGACTAGCATAATCGGGGAGCTGTTTTTT
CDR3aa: CASSGTSIIGELFF

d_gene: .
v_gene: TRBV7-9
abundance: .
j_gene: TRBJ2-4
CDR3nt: TGTGCCAGCAGCCCGAGTGAGAGGGCTCGGGACATTCAGTACTTC
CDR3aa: CASSPSERARDIQYF

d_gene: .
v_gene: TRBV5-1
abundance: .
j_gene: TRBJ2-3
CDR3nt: TGCGCCAGCAGTTCAATTTCCACAGATACGCAGTATTTT
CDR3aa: CASSSISTDTQYF

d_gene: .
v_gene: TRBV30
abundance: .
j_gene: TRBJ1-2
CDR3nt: TGTGCCTGGAGTGAACAGGGAAGGGGCTATGGCTACACCTTC
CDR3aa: CAWSEQGRGYGYTF

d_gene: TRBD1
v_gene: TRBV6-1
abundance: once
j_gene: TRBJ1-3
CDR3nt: TGTGCCAGCAGTGAAGGGACAGGTTTCGAAAACACCATATATTTT
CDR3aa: CASSEGTGFENTIYF

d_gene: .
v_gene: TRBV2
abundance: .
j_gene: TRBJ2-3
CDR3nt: TGTGCCAGCAGCAGGAGGGGGACACAGATTAGCACAGATACGCAGTATTTT
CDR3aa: CASSRRGTQISTDTQYF

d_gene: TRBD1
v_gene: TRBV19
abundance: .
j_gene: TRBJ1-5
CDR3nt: TGTGCCAGTAGAAGACAGGGTAATAGCAATCAGCCCCAGCATTTT
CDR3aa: CASRRQGNSNQPQHF

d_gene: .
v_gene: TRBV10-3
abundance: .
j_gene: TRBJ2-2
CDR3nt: TGTGCCACCGCGGACAGGAACACCGGGGAGCTGTTTTTT
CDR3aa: CATADRNTGELFF

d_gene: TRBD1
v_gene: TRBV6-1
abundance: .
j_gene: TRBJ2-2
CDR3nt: TGTGCCAGCAGTGACAGGGGGCCCTTTTTGAACACCGGGGAGCTGTTTTTT
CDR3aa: CASSDRGPFLNTGELFF

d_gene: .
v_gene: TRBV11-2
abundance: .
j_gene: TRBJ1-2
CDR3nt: TGTGCCAGCAGCTTAGGGCGAGGAAAGGGGGATAATGGCTACACCTTC
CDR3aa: CASSLGRGKGDNGYTF

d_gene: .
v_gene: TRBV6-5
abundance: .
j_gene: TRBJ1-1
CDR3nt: TGTGCCAGCAGTTACTCGATTGATGGGAACACTGAAGCTTTCTTT
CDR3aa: CASSYSIDGNTEAFF

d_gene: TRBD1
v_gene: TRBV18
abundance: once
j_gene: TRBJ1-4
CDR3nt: TGTGCCAGCTCACCAAACAGGGGGCCTGAGGAAAAACTGTTTTTT
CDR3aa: CASSPNRGPEEKLFF

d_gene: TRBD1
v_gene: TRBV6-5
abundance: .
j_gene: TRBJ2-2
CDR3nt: TGTGCCAGCAGTTCCGGGACAGCCATCACCGGGGAGCTGTTTTTT
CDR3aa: CASSSGTAITGELFF

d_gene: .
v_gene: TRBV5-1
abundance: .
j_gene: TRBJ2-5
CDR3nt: TGCGCCAGCAGCTCTTCCACCAGGGGCCAAGAGACCCAGTACTTC
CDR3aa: CASSSSTRGQETQYF